The rows below give T cell receptor beta chains drawn from one sample of a study of cytomegalovirus exposure and HLA in healthy donors. Profiling relied on immunoSEQ multiplex PCR, and the TCRdb table lists in-frame clones only, not all of them. The table shows over 95,000 clones, with roughly two thirds occurring only once. The sequencing sample was made of PBMCs. The receptors were gathered from a young man in good health and CMV-seropositive. CDR3s include the opening cysteine and the closing phenylalanine or tryptophan. Fields, in order: J gene, D gene, clone size, V gene, CDR3 protein, CDR3 DNA. D genes are given only for firm matches. A clone size is listed for some rows: how often the clone was seen (once, few, many), or a class if it is expanded.

TRBJ1-4 - - TRBV7-9 CASSLSTGGNEKLFF TGTGCCAGCAGCCTTTCAACGGGGGGAAATGAAAAACTGTTTTTT
TRBJ2-7 TRBD1 - TRBV27 CASSLRPDRGQPYEQYF TGTGCCAGCAGTTTAAGACCGGACAGGGGACAACCCTACGAGCAGTACTTC
TRBJ2-3 - - TRBV4-2 CASSQVAISSTDTQYF TGTGCCAGCAGCCAAGTGGCCATTTCTAGCACAGATACGCAGTATTTT
TRBJ2-6 - few TRBV7-2 CASSLQALSGANVLTF TGTGCCAGCAGCCTACAGGCCCTCTCTGGGGCCAACGTCCTGACTTTC
TRBJ1-2 - - TRBV28 CASSSPPPGGPYGYPF TGTGCCAGCAGTTCTCCACCCCCGGGGGGGCCCTATGGCTACCCCTTC
TRBJ1-1 - many TRBV7-9 CASSHGQNTEAFF TGTGCCAGCAGCCATGGACAGAACACTGAAGCTTTCTTT
TRBJ2-7 - few TRBV18 CASSPPSPFTYEQYF TGTGCCAGCTCACCACCTAGCCCGTTCACCTACGAGCAGTACTTC
TRBJ1-1 TRBD1 few TRBV4-2 CASSQDGGTGGTEAFF TGTGCCAGCAGCCAAGATGGGGGGACAGGGGGAACTGAAGCTTTCTTT
TRBJ1-1 TRBD1 - TRBV7-9 CASSTDRGPEAFF TGTGCCAGCAGCACCGACAGGGGTCCTGAAGCTTTCTTT
TRBJ2-1 TRBD1 - TRBV7-2 CASSSTRQGGNEQFF TGTGCCAGCAGCTCAACCAGACAGGGGGGCAATGAGCAGTTCTTC
TRBJ2-3 - once TRBV6-5 CASSLRQEDTQYF TGTGCCAGCAGTTTGAGACAGGAAGATACGCAGTATTTT
TRBJ2-3 - - TRBV15 CATSRQGGDTQYF TGTGCCACCAGCAGACAGGGCGGAGATACGCAGTATTTT
TRBJ1-6 - - TRBV4-2 CASSQDRQVFSPLHF TGTGCCAGCAGCCAAGACCGACAGGTCTTTTCACCCCTCCACTTT
TRBJ2-3 - - TRBV4-2 CASSQGRASTDTQYF TGTGCCAGCAGCCAAGGGAGGGCAAGCACAGATACGCAGTATTTT
TRBJ1-1 - - TRBV30 CAWSVGRSSSLYTEAFF TGTGCCTGGAGTGTAGGCAGGTCATCCTCGCTTTACACTGAAGCTTTCTTT
TRBJ1-5 TRBD1 few TRBV9 CASSVGATGGGPQHF TGTGCCAGCAGCGTAGGGGCAACAGGGGGGGGGCCCCAGCATTTT
TRBJ1-5 - - TRBV7-8 CASSGDKVGQPQHF TGTGCCAGCAGCGGCGACAAAGTAGGTCAGCCCCAGCATTTT
TRBJ2-7 - few TRBV6-5 CASSPRPQGLYEQYF TGTGCCAGCAGCCCACGCCCCCAGGGGCTATACGAGCAGTACTTC
TRBJ2-3 TRBD2 - TRBV28 CASSSLERGNTDTQYF TGTGCCAGCAGTTCTCTGGAGCGGGGAAACACAGATACGCAGTATTTT
TRBJ2-1 - - TRBV13 CASSPTQVSSYNEQFF TGTGCCAGCAGCCCAACACAGGTTAGCTCCTACAATGAGCAGTTCTTC
TRBJ2-5 TRBD1 - TRBV5-1 CASSTGDFQETQYF TGCGCCAGCTCGACAGGGGACTTCCAAGAGACCCAGTACTTC
TRBJ2-7 - once TRBV6-5 CASSYSRQPNYEQYF TGTGCCAGCAGTTACTCTAGACAGCCAAATTACGAGCAGTACTTC
TRBJ2-3 TRBD1 - TRBV6-5 CAINLKTGVPDTQYF TGTGCCATCAACCTGAAAACAGGGGTTCCAGATACGCAGTATTTT
TRBJ2-1 TRBD2 once TRBV5-1 CASSPARLAGGNEQFF TGCGCCAGCAGCCCCGCGCGACTAGCGGGAGGAAATGAGCAGTTCTTC
TRBJ2-2 TRBD1 - TRBV29-1 CSVPGQGSPTGELFF TGCAGCGTCCCCGGACAGGGGTCTCCCACCGGGGAGCTGTTTTTT